The next 25 T cell receptor beta chains were all read from a single sample in a study of neoadjuvant anti-PD-1 for oral cavity cancer. Time point indicated: after neoadjuvant nivolumab, at surgical resection. Sequencing was performed with immunoSEQ multiplex PCR; in TCRdb, only in-frame clones are kept and a portion is missing. The repertoire has tens of thousands of clones, approximately 80% of them found once; the top ten carry roughly 5%. The sequenced sample was PBMCs, obtained after nivolumab (anti-PD-1) treatment. The source of these receptors is a person between 40 and 80 years old with oral cavity squamous cell carcinoma.

The chain recombines TRBV29-1 with TRBJ2-7; no definite D call. CDR3 size: 12 residues. CDR1 SQVTM and CDR2 ANQGSEA come from the germline V gene. The germline V and J ends were trimmed by 7 bases and 5 bases, with 15 bases remaining between them. DNA for the CDR3: TGCAGCGCCCTGCGGACCGAAAACGAGCAGTACTTC. This gives the protein CSALRTENEQYF.

The chain couples TRBV6-1 to TRBJ2-5; 9 positions match TRBD1. The CDR3 runs to 13 residues. V lost 6 bases to trimming and J lost 6 bases; unmatched junction nucleotides: 5. Germline V gives CDR1 MNHNS, CDR2 SASEGT. The DNA for the CDR3 is TGTGCCAGCAGCGGGACAGGGTTGCAGACCCAGTACTTC. It codes for CASSGTGLQTQYF.

This clone came up a few times. The chain combines TRBV6-1 with TRBJ1-5; 9 bases map to TRBD1. The germline V gene encodes CDR1 MNHNS and CDR2 SASEGT. This CDR3 spans 15 amino acids. V lost 5 bases to trimming and J lost 6 bases; unmatched junction nucleotides: 8. The CDR3 nucleotides read TGTGCCAGCAGTAGGGACAGGGCGGGGGGTCAGCCCCAGCATTTT. Amino acids: CASSRDRAGGQPQHF.

The chain is built from TRBV30 and TRBJ1-4; D ambiguous. Between the trimmed V and J ends, which lost 1 base and 10 bases, there was a span of 7 bases. There are 11 residues in the CDR3. Germline CDR1 and CDR2: GTSNPN and SVGIG (reference sequence). The CDR3 loop reads CAWSEGTKLFF. The CDR3 DNA reads TGTGCCTGGAGTGAAGGAACAAAACTGTTTTTT.

V and J are TRBV6-1 and TRBJ2-5; possibly TRBD1 for D (6 bases). There are 14 residues in the CDR3. The V gene lost 4 bases and the J gene lost 5 bases, with 14 bases spanning the gap. Germline-derived CDR1 and CDR2 are MNHNS and SASEGT. The CDR3, as DNA: TGTGCCAGCAGTGGCCGGGTCCAGGGGGAGACCCAGTACTTC. Translated: CASSGRVQGETQYF.

The chain is built from TRBV5-4 and TRBJ1-5, with D possibly being TRBD1 (5 bases). In germline, CDR1 is SGHNT, CDR2 YYREEE (reference sequence). The V and J ends lost 4 bases and 1 base respectively, with 9 bases between them. This CDR3 spans 14 amino acids. The CDR3 here is CASSLGGSNQPQHF. CDR3 nucleotide sequence: TGTGCCAGCAGCCTCGGGGGGAGCAATCAGCCCCAGCATTTT.

The V and J genes are TRBV2 and TRBJ2-3; maybe TRBD2 (6 bases). This CDR3 is built from 13 residues. V was clipped by 11 bases and J by 3 bases, with 15 bases between them. Germline loops: CDR1 SNHLY, CDR2 FYNNEI. The CDR3 DNA follows: TGTGCCGGCGAACTAGCTGGGACAGATACGCAGTATTTT. Residues: CAGELAGTDTQYF.

The rearrangement uses TRBV15 and TRBJ2-2, with D uncertain. V lost 0 bases, J lost 6 bases, and 14 bases lay in between. Per germline, CDR1 LNHNV and CDR2 YYDKDF (reference sequence). The CDR3 runs to 16 residues. CDR3 sequence reads: CATSRDLRVAPGELFF. In DNA, the CDR3 is TGTGCCACCAGCAGAGATCTAAGGGTTGCCCCCGGGGAGCTGTTTTTT.

J is TRBJ2-7 and V is TRBV5-4, with 11 bases that match TRBD2. The CDR3 covers 15 residues. CDR1 is SGHNT and CDR2 is YYREEE in the germline V gene (reference sequence). V was pared by 4 bases and J by 4 bases, with 7 bases of the junction left unmatched. In DNA, the CDR3 is TGTGCCAGCAGCGCCCGACTAGCGGGGAAGTACGAGCAGTACTTC. It codes for CASSARLAGKYEQYF.

In its sample, this clone was seen once. This chain uses TRBV2 with TRBJ1-2; the D gene is possibly TRBD1 (6 bases). This CDR3 has 15 residues. Germline V gives CDR1 SNHLY, CDR2 FYNNEI. V shed 6 bases and J shed 6 bases, with 20 bases lying between them. The CDR3 sequence is CASRTGRQATHGYTF. As DNA, the CDR3 is TGTGCCAGCAGGACAGGAAGACAGGCCACCCATGGCTACACCTTC.

The chain has TRBV19 and TRBJ2-1, with 7 bases matching TRBD1. V lost 3 bases to trimming and J lost 5 bases; unmatched junction nucleotides: 10. This CDR3 comprises 16 residues. Germline V gene sequence: CDR1 LNHDA, CDR2 SQIVND (reference sequence). In DNA, the CDR3 is TGTGCCAGTAGTATTGGACAGGCACTCCCGAACAATGAGCAGTTCTTC. Encoded protein: CASSIGQALPNNEQFF. Together with reference TRBV19 and TRBJ2-1, the CDR3 gives the full variable domain: DGGITQSPKYLFRKEGQNVTLSCEQNLNHDAMYWYRQDPGQGLRLIYYSQIVNDFQKGDIAEGYSVSREKKESFPLTVTSAQKNPTAFYLCASSIGQALPNNEQFFGPGTRLTVL.

The genes are TRBV7-6 and TRBJ1-1, with D possibly matching TRBD1 (5 bases). Germline V gene lookup returns CDR1 SGHVS and CDR2 FNYEAQ. Trimming pared 4 bases from V and 1 base from J, leaving 13 bases between. The CDR3 covers 15 residues. The CDR3 region has the DNA TGTGCCAGCAGCTCATTAGTGACAGCGAACACTGAAGCTTTCTTT. This sequence encodes CASSSLVTANTEAFF.

The chain employs TRBV28 and TRBJ1-2; weak D call: TRBD1 (6 bases). CDR3 length: 14 residues. Germline CDR1 is MDHEN and CDR2 is SYDVKM. The germline V and J ends were trimmed by 2 bases and 3 bases, with 10 bases remaining between them. The CDR3 here is CASSLLQGYYGYTF. As DNA, the CDR3 is TGTGCCAGCAGTTTACTTCAGGGGTACTATGGCTACACCTTC.

The chain joins TRBV27 to TRBJ2-2; no firm D call. CDR3 length: 16 residues. V was cut by 2 bases and J by 6 bases, with 16 bases left in between. Looked up from germline, CDR1 is MNHEY and CDR2 is SMNVEV (reference sequence). CDR3 nucleotide sequence: TGTGCCAGCAGTTTAGTAGGCGGCAGGAGTTCCGGGGAGCTGTTTTTT. It yields the protein CASSLVGGRSSGELFF.

The chain employs TRBV11-3 and TRBJ2-1; D uncertain. Trimming pared 5 bases from V and 6 bases from J, leaving 17 bases between. CDR3 size: 15 residues. Germline V gives CDR1 SGHNT, CDR2 YENEEA. CDR3 region: CASSPKEGMRNEQFF. CDR3 sequence (DNA): TGTGCCAGCAGCCCCAAGGAAGGAATGCGCAATGAGCAGTTCTTC.

This clone was detected a few times. The rearrangement joins TRBV7-8 to TRBJ2-1, with TRBD1 matching 7 bases. Germline values: CDR1 SGHVS, CDR2 FQNEAQ. Trimming removed 5 bases from V and 7 bases from J; junction bases left unmatched: 14. The CDR3 loop spans 16 amino acids. CDR3 sequence: CASSLRDRTLGNEQFF. In nucleotides, the CDR3 is TGTGCCAGCAGCCTACGGGACAGAACACTCGGGAATGAGCAGTTCTTC.

This chain joins TRBV2 and TRBJ1-5; D is undetermined. Germline V gene lookup returns CDR1 SNHLY and CDR2 FYNNEI. Trimming removed 2 bases from V and 3 bases from J, with 11 bases in between. This CDR3 is built from 15 residues. The CDR3 here is CASSEQRVLNQPQHF. CDR3 nucleotide sequence: TGTGCCAGCAGTGAACAACGAGTGCTCAATCAGCCCCAGCATTTT.

The chain joins TRBV9 to TRBJ2-7; TRBD2 aligns across 10 bases. CDR3 length equals 15 residues. The germline V gene encodes CDR1 SGDLS and CDR2 YYNGEE. V gave up 4 bases and J gave up 1 base; unmatched junction bases: 5. In DNA, the CDR3 is TGTGCCAGCAGCCCCGGACTAGCGGTTTCCTACGAGCAGTACTTC. It specifies CASSPGLAVSYEQYF.

In this sample, this clone turned up once. The rearrangement links TRBV19 to TRBJ2-6; D is unresolved. Germline V gene lookup returns CDR1 LNHDA and CDR2 SQIVND (reference sequence). The ends were cut back, 8 bases at V and 0 bases at J, with 5 bases in the middle. CDR3 length: 13 residues. In DNA form, the CDR3 reads TGTGCCAGTTTATACTCTGGGGCCAACGTCCTGACTTTC. Translating it yields CASLYSGANVLTF.

The chain carries TRBV5-1 and TRBJ2-6; tentatively, D is TRBD1 (5 bases). CDR1 is SGHRS and CDR2 is YFSETQ in the germline V gene. The CDR3 sequence is 17 residues long. Between the trimmed V and J ends, which lost 3 bases and 4 bases, there was a span of 17 bases. As DNA, the CDR3 is TGCGCCAGCAGCTCCCAGTGGGTAACAGGCGGGGCCAACGTCCTGACTTTC. Its protein product is CASSSQWVTGGANVLTF.

The chain links TRBV5-1 to TRBJ2-1; 9 bases are a match to TRBD2. CDR3 length: 15 residues. The V gene end was trimmed by 4 bases and the J gene end by 4 bases; junction bases not matched to a gene: 6. The germline V gene encodes CDR1 SGHRS and CDR2 YFSETQ. The DNA of the CDR3 is TGCGCCAGCAGCGCCCCTAGCGGGGATTACAATGAGCAGTTCTTC. Protein: CASSAPSGDYNEQFF.

The V and J genes are TRBV11-2 and TRBJ2-1; 14 nucleotides align to TRBD2. The length of the CDR3 is 19 residues. In germline, CDR1 is SGHAT, CDR2 FQNNGV. J gave up 6 bases and V 2 bases, and 12 bases lay outside the gene matches. The CDR3 DNA is TGTGCCAGCAGCTTATGGGGGACTAGCGGGGGAGGAGGCCTCAATGAGCAGTTCTTC. Amino acids: CASSLWGTSGGGGLNEQFF.

This rearrangement joins TRBV5-1 to TRBJ2-5, with 7 bases aligning to TRBD2. This CDR3 has 17 amino acids. J was trimmed by 5 bases and V by 4 bases; bases with no gene match: 17. Germline loops: CDR1 SGHRS, CDR2 YFSETQ. Here the CDR3 reads CASSPGLDSIVAETQYF. The CDR3 DNA reads as TGCGCCAGCAGCCCTGGACTAGATAGTATAGTGGCGGAGACCCAGTACTTC.

This clone was counted a few times. The chain carries TRBV27 and TRBJ2-1; 12 bases are shared with TRBD2. J lost 0 bases, V lost 6 bases, and 9 bases had no gene match. The CDR3 extends over 18 amino acids. Germline V CDR1 and CDR2: MNHEY, SMNVEV (reference sequence). The chain's CDR3 is CASSQGLAGSSSYNEQFF. In DNA, the CDR3 is TGTGCCAGCAGCCAAGGACTAGCGGGGAGCAGCTCCTACAATGAGCAGTTCTTC.

The chain links TRBV19 to TRBJ2-7; D tentatively fits TRBD1 or TRBD2 (5 bases each). The germline V gene has CDR1 LNHDA and CDR2 SQIVND (reference sequence). There are 14 residues in the CDR3. V dropped 10 bases and J dropped 0 bases, with 16 bases sitting between them. CDR3 loop: CATSGTRLSYEQYF. CDR3 nucleotides: TGTGCCACTTCCGGGACGCGCCTCTCCTACGAGCAGTACTTC.